This is a list of T cell receptor beta chains from one sample in a study of T cell changes during pregnancy in multiple sclerosis. Sequencing was performed with immunoSEQ multiplex PCR; in TCRdb, only in-frame clones are kept and a portion is missing. The sample lists roughly 50,000 clones, 80% to 95% occurring once. The starting material was CD4+ T cells from peripheral blood mononuclear cells, obtained in the third trimester of pregnancy. These receptors all stem from a female donor with multiple sclerosis, enrolled in a pregnancy study. Each CDR3 is given with its conserved first and last residue. The order of the fields is clone size, D gene, J gene, V gene, CDR3 protein, CDR3 DNA. A D gene is named only where the DNA matches it firmly. The size entry is marked missing in some rows and otherwise reads once, few, many or a size class.

-,TRBD1,TRBJ2-7,TRBV4-3,CASSYIIQGGEQYF,TGCGCCAGCAGCTATATAATACAGGGGGGCGAGCAGTACTTC
-,TRBD1,TRBJ1-5,TRBV28,CASRSGQGKTQPQHF,TGTGCCAGCAGATCCGGACAGGGGAAGACTCAGCCCCAGCATTTT
-,-,TRBJ1-1,TRBV7-9,CASSLAGEEKAFF,TGTGCCAGCAGCTTAGCTGGAGAAGAAAAAGCTTTCTTT
-,-,TRBJ2-7,TRBV19,CASSIGRSSYEQYF,TGTGCCAGTAGTATTGGCAGGTCTTCCTACGAGCAGTACTTC
-,-,TRBJ2-5,TRBV2,CASTYEETQYF,TGTGCCAGCACTTATGAAGAGACCCAGTACTTC
-,TRBD1,TRBJ2-2,TRBV7-9,CASSLVGQGPGELFF,TGTGCCAGCAGCTTAGTCGGACAGGGCCCTGGGGAGCTGTTTTTT
-,TRBD2,TRBJ2-5,TRBV14,CASSEKPRTSYETQYF,TGTGCCAGCAGTGAAAAACCCCGGACTAGTTACGAGACCCAGTACTTC
-,-,TRBJ2-3,TRBV5-1,CASSLGTATDTQYF,TGCGCCAGCAGCTTGGGGACAGCCACAGATACGCAGTATTTT
-,-,TRBJ2-7,TRBV29-1,CSVVTSSVYEQYF,TGCAGCGTTGTTACTAGCTCTGTTTACGAGCAGTACTTC
-,-,TRBJ2-1,TRBV19,CASSPGPGRAYNEQFF,TGTGCCAGTAGCCCTGGACCGGGGAGAGCCTACAATGAGCAGTTCTTC
-,TRBD1,TRBJ2-5,TRBV2,CASSEARGPQETQYF,TGTGCCAGCAGTGAGGCCAGGGGGCCACAAGAGACCCAGTACTTC
-,TRBD2,TRBJ2-3,TRBV4-1,CASSHLGLAGGPIETDTQYF,TGCGCCAGCAGCCACCTAGGACTAGCGGGAGGGCCTATAGAGACAGATACGCAGTATTTT
-,-,TRBJ2-7,TRBV10-2,CASSEQVTTGEQYF,TGCGCCAGCAGTGAACAGGTTACGACGGGTGAGCAGTACTTC
-,-,TRBJ2-3,TRBV7-2,CASSADRDTQYF,TGTGCCAGCAGCGCCGATCGGGATACGCAGTATTTT
-,TRBD1,TRBJ1-1,TRBV5-1,CASSLGGAVTEAFF,TGCGCCAGCAGCTTAGGGGGCGCCGTCACTGAAGCTTTCTTT
-,-,TRBJ2-1,TRBV27,CASSLNSGRYNEQFF,TGTGCCAGCAGTTTAAATAGCGGCCGCTACAATGAGCAGTTCTTC
-,-,TRBJ1-2,TRBV4-3,CASSQETGGNYGYTF,TGCGCCAGCAGCCAAGAGACCGGCGGAAACTATGGCTACACCTTC
-,-,TRBJ1-2,TRBV6-5,CASSYSSGNYGYTF,TGTGCCAGCAGTTACTCAAGCGGTAACTATGGCTACACCTTC
once,TRBD2,TRBJ2-4,TRBV7-2,CASSSPPLGGRAAKNIQYF,TGTGCCAGCAGCTCACCCCCCTTGGGCGGGAGGGCCGCCAAAAACATTCAGTACTTC
-,-,TRBJ1-1,TRBV5-1,CASSLGSGASTEAFF,TGCGCCAGCAGCTTGGGCTCAGGGGCTTCCACTGAAGCTTTCTTT
-,TRBD2,TRBJ2-7,TRBV5-1,CASSLEGLADYEQYF,TGCGCCAGCAGCTTGGAGGGACTAGCCGACTACGAGCAGTACTTC
-,TRBD2,TRBJ2-7,TRBV7-2,CASSSVAGVIYEQYF,TGTGCCAGCAGCTCTGTAGCGGGAGTCATCTACGAGCAGTACTTC
-,TRBD1,TRBJ1-6,TRBV10-3,CAISVGQGASPLHF,TGTGCCATCAGTGTGGGACAGGGGGCTTCACCCCTCCACTTT
-,TRBD1,TRBJ2-1,TRBV12-5,CASGLGDRGPYNEQFF,TGTGCTAGTGGTTTGGGCGACAGGGGTCCCTACAATGAGCAGTTCTTC
-,-,TRBJ1-5,TRBV5-4,CASSPGLYNQPQHF,TGTGCCAGCAGCCCGGGACTCTACAATCAGCCCCAGCATTTT
-,-,TRBJ2-6,TRBV28,CASSLGGSGANVLTF,TGTGCCAGCAGTCTGGGGGGATCTGGGGCCAACGTCCTGACTTTC
-,-,TRBJ1-5,TRBV28,CASGNYQPQHF,TGTGCCAGCGGTAACTATCAGCCCCAGCATTTT
-,TRBD1,TRBJ2-4,TRBV7-9,CASGATGEYF,TGTGCCAGTGGAGCGACAGGGGAGTACTTC
-,-,TRBJ2-7,TRBV7-2,CASSSGQVKVYEQYF,TGTGCCAGCAGCTCCGGCCAGGTTAAGGTCTACGAGCAGTACTTC
-,-,TRBJ2-3,TRBV7-7,CASSPATLGTDTQYF,TGTGCTAGCAGCCCGGCGACTCTGGGCACAGATACGCAGTATTTT
-,-,TRBJ2-5,TRBV4-2,CASSQVRGEVGYF,TGTGCCAGCAGCCAAGTCAGGGGCGAAGTGGGTTACTTC
-,TRBD1,TRBJ2-5,TRBV28,CASSPPGQGGKTQYF,TGTGCCAGCAGTCCTCCGGGACAGGGCGGGAAGACCCAGTACTTC
-,TRBD2,TRBJ2-5,TRBV28,CASSLAGVRETQYF,TGTGCCAGCAGTTTAGCGGGAGTAAGGGAGACCCAGTACTTC
-,TRBD2,TRBJ2-7,TRBV27,CASSLAGTGTTTYEQYF,TGTGCCAGCAGTCTAGCCGGTACCGGGACTACGACCTACGAGCAGTACTTC
-,-,TRBJ2-1,TRBV5-4,CASSSAGRYEQFF,TGTGCCAGCAGCTCCGCGGGACGCTATGAGCAGTTCTTC
once,TRBD2,TRBJ2-5,TRBV9,CASSVDSGAGIKETQYF,TGTGCCAGCAGCGTAGATAGTGGAGCGGGAATCAAAGAGACCCAGTACTTC
-,-,TRBJ2-3,TRBV7-2,CASSPRQGRGFTDTQYF,TGTGCCAGCAGCCCCCGACAGGGGAGGGGATTCACAGATACGCAGTATTTT
-,-,TRBJ2-1,TRBV10-3,CAIKYGSGEQFF,TGTGCCATCAAATACGGGAGCGGGGAGCAGTTCTTC
-,-,TRBJ2-3,TRBV4-2,CASSQEGRSGSTDTQYF,TGTGCCAGCAGCCAAGAAGGAAGAAGCGGAAGCACAGATACGCAGTATTTT
-,-,TRBJ2-1,TRBV28,CASSTGGVGEQFF,TGTGCCAGCAGTACCGGAGGGGTAGGCGAGCAGTTCTTC
-,-,TRBJ2-3,TRBV5-1,CASSLAAGVDTQYF,TGCGCCAGCAGCTTGGCCGCAGGGGTAGATACGCAGTATTTT
-,-,TRBJ2-7,TRBV19,CASSATTGRHYEQYF,TGTGCCAGTAGTGCCACGACAGGGAGGCACTACGAGCAGTACTTC
-,-,TRBJ1-1,TRBV27,CASSLFPTGNTEAFF,TGTGCCAGCAGTTTATTCCCCACAGGGAACACTGAAGCTTTCTTT
-,TRBD1,TRBJ2-5,TRBV28,CASRPDRVKTQYF,TGTGCCAGCAGGCCAGACAGGGTAAAGACCCAGTACTTC
-,TRBD2,TRBJ2-5,TRBV6-1,CASSGTSGRALWETQYF,TGTGCCAGCAGTGGGACTAGCGGGAGGGCCTTGTGGGAGACCCAGTACTTC
-,TRBD2,TRBJ2-3,TRBV5-1,CASSQGLAGLDTQYF,TGCGCCAGCAGCCAGGGACTAGCGGGATTAGATACGCAGTATTTT
-,-,TRBJ2-5,TRBV21-1,CASTYLGLAKETQYF,TGTGCCAGCACCTACTTGGGACTAGCGAAAGAGACCCAGTACTTC
once,-,TRBJ1-1,TRBV5-1,CASSLGRARETEAFF,TGCGCCAGCAGCTTGGGCAGGGCACGGGAGACTGAAGCTTTCTTT
-,-,TRBJ1-2,TRBV6-1,CASSEVYMGDYGYTF,TGTGCCAGCAGTGAGGTCTATATGGGAGACTATGGCTACACCTTC
-,-,TRBJ2-5,TRBV27,CASSFRGETQYF,TGTGCCAGCAGTTTCAGGGGAGAGACCCAGTACTTC
-,-,TRBJ2-7,TRBV19,CASRFRAGTSYEQYF,TGTGCCAGTAGGTTTCGGGCGGGCACCTCCTACGAGCAGTACTTC
-,TRBD2,TRBJ2-1,TRBV5-4,CASRQRGTSGSHNEQFF,TGTGCCAGCAGGCAAAGGGGAACTAGCGGGTCTCACAATGAGCAGTTCTTC
-,TRBD2,TRBJ2-3,TRBV7-3,CASSLIASGRAGDTQYF,TGTGCCAGCAGCTTAATTGCTAGCGGGAGGGCCGGGGATACGCAGTATTTT
-,TRBD2,TRBJ2-7,TRBV4-2,CASSHNGGDEQYF,TGTGCCAGCAGCCACAACGGGGGGGACGAGCAGTACTTC
-,-,TRBJ1-2,TRBV2,CASTGDYYGYTF,TGTGCCAGCACCGGGGACTACTATGGCTACACCTTC